The 5 T cell receptor beta chains listed next were all sequenced from one sample in a study of T cells after yellow fever vaccination. TCRdb analysed the 5' RACE reads with MiXCR anew, one entry per CDR3 protein. The sample comprises about 630,000 distinct CDR3 sequences, over 9% of which are singletons, and 14% to 15% rests with the top ten. Specimen: PBMCs, collected on the day of the yellow fever booster vaccination. All receptors derive from a man under 40 who received the YFV17D yellow fever vaccine.

This clonotype was recorded a few times. The V call is TRBV6-1, the J call TRBJ2-7; D gene ambiguous. The V end lost 6 bases, the J end lost 6 bases, and 18 bases lay between the germline ends. Germline assignment: CDR1 MNHNS and CDR2 SASEGT. CDR3 length: 14 residues. The CDR3: CASSPGPTRIEQYF. The CDR3 DNA reads TGTGCCAGCAGCCCAGGACCCACCCGGATCGAGCAGTACTTC.

This clonotype showed up just a few times. The rearrangement links TRBV27 to TRBJ2-5, with D perhaps matching TRBD1 (5 bases). Germline CDR1 and CDR2: MNHEY and SMNVEV (reference sequence). V was pared by 3 bases and J by 3 bases, with 11 bases between. This CDR3 region has 14 residues. CDR3 DNA: TGTGCCAGCAGTTTGGGGCTTAAAGAAGAGACCCAGTACTTC. Translation: CASSLGLKEETQYF.

This chain uses TRBV20-1 with TRBJ2-7; 7 bases are a match to TRBD1. This CDR3 is 13 amino acids long. CDR1 is DFQATT, CDR2 SNEGSKA, per germline (reference sequence). V trimming: 8 bases; J trimming: 3 bases; junction bases outside the gene matches: 10. Here the CDR3 reads CSLMDRLLYEQYF. The CDR3 nucleotides are TGCAGTCTAATGGACAGGTTGCTCTACGAGCAGTACTTC.

This clonotype was seen a few times. The chain uses TRBV9 and TRBJ2-3, with a possible D match to TRBD2 (6 bases). Trimming took off 0 bases at V and 4 bases at J, with 12 bases between the two ends. Germline V gene data show CDR1 as SGDLS and CDR2 as YYNGEE. The CDR3 totals 15 residues. CDR3 protein: CASSVGVGGADTQYF. The CDR3 region has the DNA TGTGCCAGCAGCGTAGGGGTGGGAGGAGCAGATACGCAGTATTTT.

In its sample, this clonotype was seen a few times. The genes are TRBV2 and TRBJ2-7; 9 bases fit TRBD2. There are 16 residues in the CDR3. The germline V gene has CDR1 SNHLY and CDR2 FYNNEI. V shed 5 bases and J 1 base; nucleotides not matched to a gene: 9. In nucleotides, the CDR3 is TGTGCCAGCAGTCGCGAGAGCGGGAGGTTTTCCTACGAGCAGTACTTC. Its translation is CASSRESGRFSYEQYF.